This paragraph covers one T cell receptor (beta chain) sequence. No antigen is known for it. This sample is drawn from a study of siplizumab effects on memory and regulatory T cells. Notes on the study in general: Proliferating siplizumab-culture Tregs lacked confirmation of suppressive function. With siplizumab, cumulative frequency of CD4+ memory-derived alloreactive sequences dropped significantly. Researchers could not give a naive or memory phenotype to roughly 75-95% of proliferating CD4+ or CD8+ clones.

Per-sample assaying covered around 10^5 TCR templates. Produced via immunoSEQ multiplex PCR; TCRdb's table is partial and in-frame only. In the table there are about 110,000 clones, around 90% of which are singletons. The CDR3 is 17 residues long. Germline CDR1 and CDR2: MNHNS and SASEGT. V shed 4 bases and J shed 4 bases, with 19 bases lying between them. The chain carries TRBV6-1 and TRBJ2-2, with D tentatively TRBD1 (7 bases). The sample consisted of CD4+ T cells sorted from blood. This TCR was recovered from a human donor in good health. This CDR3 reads CASSVLSGGAGTGELFF. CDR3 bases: TGTGCCAGCAGTGTCCTCTCAGGGGGAGCGGGCACCGGGGAGCTGTTTTTT.